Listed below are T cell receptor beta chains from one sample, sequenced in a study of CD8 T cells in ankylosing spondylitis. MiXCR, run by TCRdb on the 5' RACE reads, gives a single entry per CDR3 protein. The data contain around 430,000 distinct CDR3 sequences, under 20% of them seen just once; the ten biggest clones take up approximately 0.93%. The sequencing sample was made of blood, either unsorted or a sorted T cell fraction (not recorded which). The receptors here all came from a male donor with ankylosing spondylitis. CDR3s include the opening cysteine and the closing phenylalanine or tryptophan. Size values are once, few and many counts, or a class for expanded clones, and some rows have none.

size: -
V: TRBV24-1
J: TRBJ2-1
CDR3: CATSDLAGGEQFF

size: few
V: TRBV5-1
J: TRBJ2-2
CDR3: CASGLAGLNTGELFF

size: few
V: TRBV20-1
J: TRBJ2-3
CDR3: CSAREQLGTDTQYF

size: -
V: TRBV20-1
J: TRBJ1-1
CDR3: CSAGPEGREAFF

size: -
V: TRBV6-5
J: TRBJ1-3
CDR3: CASSYSTYTSGNTIYF

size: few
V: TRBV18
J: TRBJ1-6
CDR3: CASSPERYNSPLHF

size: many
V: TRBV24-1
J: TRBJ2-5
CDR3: CATSDSRGVDGQETQYF

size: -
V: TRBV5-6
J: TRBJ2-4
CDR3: CASSLARGANIQYF

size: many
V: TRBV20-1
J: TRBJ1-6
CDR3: CSATEGGARRNSPLHF

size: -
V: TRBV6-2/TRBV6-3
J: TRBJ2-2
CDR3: CASSYSTNPTDPNTGELFF

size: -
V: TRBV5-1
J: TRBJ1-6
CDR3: CASSPTGVRNSPLHF

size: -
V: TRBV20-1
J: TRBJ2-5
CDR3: CSAREPIAGETQYF

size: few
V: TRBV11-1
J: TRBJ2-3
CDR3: CASSPSSSLSTDTQYF

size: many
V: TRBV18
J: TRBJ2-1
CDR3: CASSQDTYNEQFF

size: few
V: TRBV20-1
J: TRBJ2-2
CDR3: CSARDGSPGRPTGELFF

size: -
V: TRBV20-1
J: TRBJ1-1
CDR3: CSARRGVGTEAFF

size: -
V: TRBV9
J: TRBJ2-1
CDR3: CASSVDPQGLTNEQFF

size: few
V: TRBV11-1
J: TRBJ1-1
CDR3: CASSPGTKGDTEAFF

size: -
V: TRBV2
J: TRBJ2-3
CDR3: CASSDRLATADTQYF

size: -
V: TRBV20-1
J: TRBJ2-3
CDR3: CSAYTGGGTTDTQYF

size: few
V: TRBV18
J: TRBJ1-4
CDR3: CASSPTGTGVFNEKLFF

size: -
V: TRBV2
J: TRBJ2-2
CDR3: CASSEWNSNTGELFF

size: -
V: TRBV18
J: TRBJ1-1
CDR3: CASSKEDRNTEAFF

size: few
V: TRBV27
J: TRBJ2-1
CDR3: CASSWTPDTGLDEQFF

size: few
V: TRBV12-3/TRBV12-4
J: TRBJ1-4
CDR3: CASMGGQGYEKLFF

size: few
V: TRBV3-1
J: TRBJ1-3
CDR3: CASSQLPGTGDNTIYF

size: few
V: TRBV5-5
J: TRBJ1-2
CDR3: CASSDRVGYGYTF

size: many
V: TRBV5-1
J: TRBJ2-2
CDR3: CASSSLNTGELFF

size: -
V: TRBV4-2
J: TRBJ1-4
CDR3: CASSHERELFF